The entry below describes one T cell receptor beta chain. The data were taken from a study of blood T cells in healthy people across ages. PCR was performed a second time for about 7 to 11 cycles using a sample-barcoded 5' primer and a J-beta primer mix. MiXCR was run by TCRdb on the 5' RACE reads, yielding one entry per CDR3 protein. Among roughly 1.5 million distinct CDR3 sequences listed, approximately 43% were seen once. Trimming took off 3 bases at V and 3 bases at J, with 5 bases between the two ends. The CDR3 is 12 residues long. The V gene's germline CDR1 is DFQATT and CDR2 SNEGSKA (reference sequence).

Sequenced material: blood. This clonotype was obtained from a woman aged 18-29 years in good health. J is TRBJ1-4 and V is TRBV20-1, with D possibly matching TRBD1 (5 bases). CDR3 region: CSARGANEKLFF. DNA for the CDR3: TGCAGTGCTAGGGGGGCTAATGAAAAACTGTTTTTT.